This T cell receptor beta chain was sequenced for a study of blood T cell repertoires in COVID-19. Sequenced by immunoSEQ multiplex PCR; TCRdb stores in-frame clones only, minus some. The table includes just over 650,000 clones, approximately 90% detected once. The CDR3 is made up of 13 amino acids. From germline, CDR1 is KGHDR and CDR2 SFDVKD. Trimming removed 6 bases at V and 5 bases at J, with 12 bases between. The source of this sequence is a woman aged 18-29 years with acute or convalescent COVID-19. Sequenced: peripheral blood. The chain has TRBV24-1 and TRBJ1-2, with D possibly TRBD1 on 5 matching bases. The CDR3 is CATSFDRFYGYTF. CDR3 sequence (DNA): TGTGCCACCAGTTTTGACAGATTTTATGGCTACACCTTC.